This T cell receptor (beta chain) came from a study of OX40 agonist ivuxolimab in advanced cancers. About the study: Three dose-escalation patients had partial responses: one with hepatocellular carcinoma and two with cutaneous melanoma. Study outcomes and limitations: Patients who responded partially at 0.1-3.0 mg/kg showed clonal expansion ranking among the lowest.

Sequencing used immunoSEQ multiplex PCR; TCRdb keeps in-frame clones, though not all of them. The sample records about 35,000 clones, more than 60% being singletons. Concerning this clone: Antigen unknown.

V shed 1 base and J 0 bases; nucleotides not matched to a gene: 11. The CDR3 is made up of 18 amino acids. The V call is TRBV5-3, the J call TRBJ2-7; 9 nucleotides line up with TRBD1. TRBV5-3 is an ORF, and what it does is uncertain. The receptor comes from an adult with an advanced solid tumor such as melanoma, head and neck, liver or kidney cancer. Sequences were derived from CD4+ or CD8+ T cells sorted from blood, sampled in a trial of the OX40 agonist ivuxolimab. DNA for the CDR3: TGTGCCAGAAGCTTGAGGCGGGACAGGGTAAGGAGCTCCTACGAGCAGTACTTC. It specifies CARSLRRDRVRSSYEQYF.